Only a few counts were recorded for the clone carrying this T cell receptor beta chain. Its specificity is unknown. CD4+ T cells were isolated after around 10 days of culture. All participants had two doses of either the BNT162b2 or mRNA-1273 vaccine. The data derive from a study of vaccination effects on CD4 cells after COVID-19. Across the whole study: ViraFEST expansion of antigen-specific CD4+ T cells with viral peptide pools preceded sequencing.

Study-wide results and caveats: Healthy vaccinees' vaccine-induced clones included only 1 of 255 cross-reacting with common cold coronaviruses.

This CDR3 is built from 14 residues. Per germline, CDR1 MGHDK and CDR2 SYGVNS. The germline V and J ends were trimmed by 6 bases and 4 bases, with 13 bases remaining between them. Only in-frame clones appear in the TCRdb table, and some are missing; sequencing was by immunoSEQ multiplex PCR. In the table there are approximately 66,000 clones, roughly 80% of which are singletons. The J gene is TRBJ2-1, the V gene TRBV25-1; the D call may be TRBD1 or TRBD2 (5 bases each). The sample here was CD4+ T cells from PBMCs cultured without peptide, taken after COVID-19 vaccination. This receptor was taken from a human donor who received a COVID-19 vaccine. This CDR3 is CASRDNGAYNEQFF. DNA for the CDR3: TGTGCCAGCAGGGACAACGGGGCTTACAATGAGCAGTTCTTC.